The 13 T cell receptor beta chains given below trace back to one sample, sequenced in a study of T cell changes during pregnancy in multiple sclerosis. The protocol was immunoSEQ multiplex PCR, while the TCRdb copy is restricted to in-frame clones and leaves out a portion. The sample lists some 40,000 clones, around 92% occurring once. The specimen was peripheral blood. These receptors all come from a female donor with multiple sclerosis, enrolled in a pregnancy study.

The V gene is TRBV30, the J gene TRBJ1-5, with a weak D call TRBD1 (6 bases). The CDR3 loop spans 14 amino acids. V lost 7 bases to trimming and J lost 0 bases, with 13 bases between them. Germline values: CDR1 GTSNPN, CDR2 SVGIG (reference sequence). CDR3 bases: TGTGCCTCCACAGACAGGAATAGCAATCAGCCCCAGCATTTT. This codes for CASTDRNSNQPQHF.

The chain uses TRBV5-5 and TRBJ2-1; D is unclear. Germline CDR1 and CDR2: SGHKS and YYEKEE (reference sequence). V gave up 2 bases and J gave up 10 bases, with 13 bases separating them. The CDR3 covers 13 residues. The CDR3 DNA sequence: TGTGCCAGCAGCTTCGGTTATTTGGGGGAGCAGTTCTTC. Its translation: CASSFGYLGEQFF.

The gene calls are TRBV10-3 and TRBJ1-4; D uncertain. V gave up 0 bases and J gave up 0 bases, with 20 bases separating them. The CDR3 consists of 20 residues. CDR1 and CDR2 (germline): ENHRY, SYGVKD. The CDR3 nucleotides are TGTGCCATCAGTGAGTCGGGGTACCCAGCGTATAGACCAACTAATGAAAAACTGTTTTTT. Translation gives CAISESGYPAYRPTNEKLFF.

J is TRBJ1-4 and V is TRBV9; maybe TRBD1 (5 bases). V was pared by 3 bases and J by 13 bases, with 16 bases between. The V gene's germline CDR1 is SGDLS and CDR2 YYNGEE. The CDR3 extends over 13 amino acids. In nucleotides, the CDR3 is TGTGCCAGCAGCGGCGACGCAGGGACGAGACTGTTTTTT. It specifies CASSGDAGTRLFF.

This clone has only one observation. The rearrangement joins TRBV27 to TRBJ1-4; tentative D call: TRBD1 (6 bases). The CDR3 runs 15 residues. Trimming left V 5 bases short and J 4 bases short, with 14 bases between. The V gene's germline CDR1 is MNHEY and CDR2 SMNVEV (reference sequence). The CDR3 protein is CASSRLQGNNEKLFF. CDR3 nucleotide sequence: TGTGCCAGCAGTCGACTCCAGGGGAATAATGAAAAACTGTTTTTT.

The rearrangement uses TRBV25-1 and TRBJ2-1, with 12 bases that match TRBD2. V was clipped by 6 bases and J by 4 bases; unmatched bases: 10. CDR1 MGHDK and CDR2 SYGVNS come from the germline V gene. The CDR3 has 17 residues. CDR3 coding DNA: TGTGCCAGCAGCGGACGACTAGCGGGAGTTATGTACAATGAGCAGTTCTTC. This translates into CASSGRLAGVMYNEQFF.

This clone was counted between two and nine times. V is TRBV10-3 and J is TRBJ2-7; the D is unclear. V lost 2 bases and J lost 4, with 6 bases in between. Germline lookup yields CDR1 ENHRY and CDR2 SYGVKD. The CDR3 consists of 12 residues. The CDR3: CAISEVGYEQYF. In nucleotides, the CDR3 is TGTGCCATCAGTGAGGTTGGGTACGAGCAGTACTTC.

This chain links TRBV4-1 with TRBJ1-1; D is unresolved. Germline CDR1 and CDR2: MGHRA and YSYEKL. This CDR3 comprises 13 residues. The V gene lost 0 bases and the J gene lost 6 bases, with 8 bases spanning the gap. The CDR3 DNA reads TGCGCCAGCAGCCAAGAAGCTTGGTCTGAAGCTTTCTTT. Protein product: CASSQEAWSEAFF.

The CDR3 spells CASSARSGETQYF. The CDR3 DNA sequence: TGCGCCAGCAGTGCTAGGTCGGGGGAGACCCAGTACTTC. The chain links TRBV10-2 to TRBJ2-5, with D perhaps matching TRBD2 (5 bases). The CDR3 loop spans 13 amino acids. V lost 4 bases and J lost 5, with 11 bases in between. The V gene's germline CDR1 is WSHSY and CDR2 SAAADI.

The J gene is TRBJ2-1, the V gene TRBV10-1; TRBD1 is a possible D gene (6 bases). The germline CDR1 and CDR2 sequences are WNHNN and SYGVQD (reference sequence). The CDR3 sequence is 12 residues long. V lost 7 bases and J lost 3, with 7 bases in between. The CDR3 region is CASMDSYNEQFF. Here the CDR3 DNA reads TGCGCCAGCATGGACAGCTACAATGAGCAGTTCTTC.

V usage is TRBV4-1 and J usage is TRBJ2-5; 7 bases are a match to TRBD2. Germline CDR1 and CDR2: MGHRA and YSYEKL. This CDR3 has 16 amino acids. V lost 2 bases and J lost 3; bases outside the gene matches: 9. The CDR3 spells CASSQRLNLAEETQYF. The CDR3 DNA follows: TGCGCCAGCAGCCAAAGGTTAAATCTAGCGGAAGAGACCCAGTACTTC.

A few counts support this clone. The chain joins TRBV29-1 to TRBJ1-1, with D unclear. Deletions cut 2 bases from V and 1 base from J, with 5 bases between. The germline CDR1 and CDR2 sequences are SQVTM and ANQGSEA. The CDR3 consists of 12 residues. Written as DNA, the CDR3 is TGCAGCGTTGAAATAGGGAACACTGAAGCTTTCTTT. Translated: CSVEIGNTEAFF.

The rearrangement uses TRBV4-1 and TRBJ2-7, with 7 bases lining up with TRBD2. This CDR3 spans 15 amino acids. Germline V gene sequence: CDR1 MGHRA, CDR2 YSYEKL. The V segment lost 1 base and the J segment 5 bases; nucleotides outside the gene matches: 8. CDR3 protein: CASSQVLTSYDEQYF. CDR3 DNA: TGCGCCAGCAGCCAAGTATTGACTAGCTACGACGAGCAGTACTTC.